Presented here are 28 T cell receptor beta chains from one specimen sequenced in a study of early T cells in non-severe SARS-CoV-2 infection. One entry per CDR3 protein, called by TCRdb with MiXCR from the 5' RACE reads. The sample shows 100,000 to 120,000 distinct CDR3 sequences, roughly 12% of them seen only once. Sequenced material: whole blood, taken at baseline. Every receptor here comes from an adult who was a healthcare worker with PCR-confirmed SARS-CoV-2 infection or an uninfected control (not recorded which).

The chain recombines TRBV18 with TRBJ1-3; TRBD1 matches at 8 bases. Germline CDR1 is KGHSH and CDR2 is LQKENI. After removal of 3 bases from V and 3 bases from J, the junction contained 13 bases not matched to a gene. This CDR3 spans 18 amino acids. The CDR3 sequence is CASSPYPPQGANGNTIYF. CDR3 sequence (DNA): TGTGCCAGCTCACCGTACCCCCCCCAGGGGGCAAATGGAAACACCATATATTTT.

This clonotype came up many times. The chain recombines TRBV20-1 with TRBJ1-2, with TRBD1 matching over 7 bases. V lost 5 bases and J lost 2; bases outside the gene matches: 2. The CDR3 spans 12 residues. CDR1 and CDR2 from the germline V gene are DFQATT and SNEGSKA (reference sequence). CDR3 coding DNA: TGCAGTGCTCGACAGGGAAACTATGGCTACACCTTC. This sequence encodes CSARQGNYGYTF.

The genes are TRBV5-6 and TRBJ2-3; a possible D gene is TRBD1 (5 bases). The germline V and J ends were trimmed by 3 bases and 6 bases, with 11 bases remaining between them. Germline assignment: CDR1 SGHDT and CDR2 YYEEEE. The CDR3 covers 13 residues. CDR3 sequence: CASSWPGLDTQYF. The DNA for the CDR3 is TGTGCCAGCAGCTGGCCAGGGCTTGATACGCAGTATTTT.

This clonotype has only a few counts. The genes are TRBV10-1 and TRBJ2-7; a weak D match, TRBD2 (5 bases). Germline loops: CDR1 WNHNN, CDR2 SYGVQD (reference sequence). This CDR3 comprises 12 residues. V was trimmed by 3 bases and J by 6 bases, leaving 9 bases between them. The CDR3 sequence: CASSDAGGEQYF. The CDR3 bases are TGCGCCAGCAGTGACGCGGGCGGCGAGCAGTACTTC.

This clonotype turned up a few times. The CDR3 DNA follows: TGTGCCAGCAGCCAAGGATACAGGGGGAGCGAGCAGTACTTC. Translating it yields CASSQGYRGSEQYF. This sequence joins TRBV4-2 and TRBJ2-7; TRBD1 matches 8 bases. With V trimmed by 1 base and J by 6 bases, 5 bases remained unmatched. CDR1 and CDR2 from the germline V gene are LGHNA and YNFKEQ. CDR3 size: 14 residues.

At least ten counts were recorded for this clonotype. The chain couples TRBV5-6 to TRBJ1-5; D might be TRBD1 (5 bases). Trimming took off 5 bases at V and 0 bases at J, with 12 bases between the two ends. Germline V CDR1 and CDR2: SGHDT, YYEEEE. This CDR3 is 15 amino acids long. CDR3 loop: CASSFRGSSNQPQHF. Written as DNA, the CDR3 is TGTGCCAGCAGTTTCCGGGGCTCTAGCAATCAGCCCCAGCATTTT.

The V call is TRBV28, the J call TRBJ2-2; a weak D match, TRBD1 (8 bases). This CDR3 spans 14 amino acids. Germline V gene data show CDR1 as MDHEN and CDR2 as SYDVKM. Between the trimmed V and J ends, which lost 6 bases and 4 bases, there was a span of 12 bases. The CDR3, as DNA: TGTGCCAGCAGAGCGGGACAGGCCACCGGGGAGCTGTTTTTT. Translating it yields CASRAGQATGELFF.

The chain combines TRBV28 with TRBJ1-5, with 7 positions matching TRBD1. Trimming removed 6 bases from V and 0 bases from J; junction bases left unmatched: 5. Germline V gives CDR1 MDHEN, CDR2 SYDVKM. This CDR3 has 15 amino acids. The CDR3, as DNA: TGTGCCAGCAGCTCTCAGGGGGTTAGCAATCAGCCCCAGCATTTT. Protein sequence: CASSSQGVSNQPQHF. Full variable domain (missing parts from reference TRBV28 and TRBJ1-5): DVKVTQSSRYLVKRTGEKVFLECVQDMDHENMFWYRQDPGLGLRLIYFSYDVKMKEKGDIPEGYSVSREKKERFSLILESASTNQTSMYLCASSSQGVSNQPQHFGDGTRLSIL.

The chain carries TRBV20-1 and TRBJ2-3; 10 nucleotides agree with TRBD2. Germline V CDR1 and CDR2: DFQATT, SNEGSKA (reference sequence). The V gene end was trimmed by 6 bases and the J gene end by 3 bases; junction bases not matched to a gene: 15. The CDR3 has 17 residues. The CDR3 reads CSAPIAGGRLGTDTQYF. The CDR3 nucleotides are TGCAGTGCCCCCATAGCGGGGGGCCGTTTGGGGACAGATACGCAGTATTTT.

In its sample, this clonotype was seen a few times. The chain couples TRBV18 to TRBJ1-4; TRBD1 aligns across 9 bases. Looked up from germline, CDR1 is KGHSH and CDR2 is LQKENI. CDR3 size: 15 residues. The junction had 1 base not matched to a gene; V was cut back by 0 bases and J by 5 bases. The CDR3 DNA is TGTGCCAGCTCACCACCAGGACAGGGGAATGAAAAACTGTTTTTT. This sequence encodes CASSPPGQGNEKLFF.

The rearrangement uses TRBV9 and TRBJ2-7; no definite D call. Trimming took 3 bases from V and 6 from J, leaving 10 bases between them. CDR3 length: 12 amino acids. Germline loops: CDR1 SGDLS, CDR2 YYNGEE. The CDR3 sequence: CASSADGVEQYF. CDR3 DNA sequence: TGTGCCAGCAGCGCGGACGGAGTCGAGCAGTACTTC.

The V and J genes are TRBV10-2 and TRBJ2-1; 11 nucleotides align to TRBD2. The CDR3 sequence is 15 residues long. V lost 10 bases to trimming and J lost 5 bases; unmatched junction nucleotides: 10. The germline gives CDR1 WSHSY, CDR2 SAAADI. CDR3 DNA sequence: TGCGCCACCAACGGGGCTAGCGGGGGGAACAATGAGCAGTTCTTC. As protein: CATNGASGGNNEQFF.

This clonotype has at least ten counts. The chain couples TRBV7-9 to TRBJ1-1; no firm D call. Germline CDR1 is SEHNR and CDR2 is FQNEAQ (reference sequence). This CDR3 contains 15 residues. Trimming pared 3 bases from V and 1 base from J, leaving 12 bases between. The CDR3 is CASSFFSFENTEAFF. CDR3 in DNA: TGTGCCAGCAGCTTTTTCTCCTTCGAGAACACTGAAGCTTTCTTT.

This clonotype was counted ten times or more. The rearrangement links TRBV2 to TRBJ2-7, with 12 positions matching TRBD1. The CDR3 extends over 17 amino acids. Trimming cost V 6 bases and J 1 base; bases outside gene matches: 10. The V gene's germline CDR1 is SNHLY and CDR2 FYNNEI. CDR3 in DNA: TGTGCCAGCAGACCTCCCGGGACAGGGGGCGAGTCCTACGAGCAGTACTTC. It codes for CASRPPGTGGESYEQYF.

The gene calls are TRBV5-1 and TRBJ2-1; a weak D match, TRBD2 (7 bases). Trimming pared 0 bases from V and 9 bases from J, leaving 16 bases between. Germline lookup yields CDR1 SGHRS and CDR2 YFSETQ. CDR3 size: 15 residues. The CDR3 sequence: CASSLAGASGVEQFF. Written as DNA, the CDR3 is TGCGCCAGCAGCTTGGCGGGGGCTAGCGGCGTTGAGCAGTTCTTC.

This clonotype was detected only a few times. The chain carries TRBV9 and TRBJ2-3, with a possible D match to TRBD1 (6 bases). Germline V gene sequence: CDR1 SGDLS, CDR2 YYNGEE. The germline V and J ends were trimmed by 6 bases and 4 bases, with 15 bases remaining between them. The CDR3 has 14 residues. The CDR3 is CASTPDWGPDTQYF. The CDR3 DNA reads as TGTGCCAGCACCCCGGACTGGGGGCCAGATACGCAGTATTTT. Full variable domain (remainder filled in from reference TRBV9 and TRBJ2-3): DSGVTQTPKHLITATGQRVTLRCSPRSGDLSVYWYQQSLDQGLQFLIQYYNGEERAKGNILERFSAQQFPDLHSELNLSSLELGDSALYFCASTPDWGPDTQYFGPGTRLTVL.

The chain couples TRBV12-3 or TRBV12-4 to TRBJ1-2; tentative D call: TRBD1 (5 bases). There are 14 residues in the CDR3. The V gene lost 3 bases and the J gene lost 6 bases, with 14 bases spanning the gap. CDR3 amino acids: CASSFWQGSDGYTF. The CDR3 DNA reads as TGTGCCAGCAGTTTTTGGCAGGGATCTGATGGCTACACCTTC.

The chain couples TRBV7-9 to TRBJ2-1; TRBD1 matches 8 bases. CDR1 is SEHNR and CDR2 is FQNEAQ in the germline V gene (reference sequence). The CDR3 spans 15 residues. The ends lost 4 bases at V and 7 bases at J; junction bases unmatched: 9. The CDR3 reads CASSSPSQGANEQFF. The CDR3 DNA is TGTGCCAGCAGCTCCCCCAGCCAGGGGGCGAATGAGCAGTTCTTC.

The chain couples TRBV3-1 to TRBJ2-7; a weak D match, TRBD1 (7 bases). Germline V gives CDR1 LGHDT, CDR2 YNNKEL (reference sequence). There are 17 residues in the CDR3. Trimming removed 1 base from V and 1 base from J, with 17 bases in between. DNA of the CDR3: TGTGCCAGCAGCCAAGTTTGGAGGGGGCAAGGATCCTACGAGCAGTACTTC. The encoded protein is CASSQVWRGQGSYEQYF.

This clonotype was picked up a small number of times. The chain joins TRBV20-1 to TRBJ2-1, with 8 bases matching TRBD1. The CDR3 length is 15 residues. Trimming cost V 1 base and J 3 bases; bases outside gene matches: 5. Germline CDR1 DFQATT, CDR2 SNEGSKA (reference sequence). CDR3 in DNA: TGCAGTGCTAGAGTAGGGACAGGCGACTACAATGAGCAGTTCTTC. It specifies CSARVGTGDYNEQFF.

The chain couples TRBV6-2 or TRBV6-3 to TRBJ1-5; no clear D gene. Per the germline V gene, CDR1 is MNHEY and CDR2 is SVGEGT. The V gene lost 0 bases and the J gene lost 3 bases, with 9 bases spanning the gap. This CDR3 has 15 residues. The CDR3 protein is CASSYSTGINQPQHF. For the CDR3, the DNA is TGTGCCAGCAGTTACTCGACTGGGATCAATCAGCCCCAGCATTTT.

The genes are TRBV6-6 and TRBJ1-4; D unclear. The CDR3 extends over 11 amino acids. Germline V lookup: CDR1 MNHNY, CDR2 SVGAGI (reference sequence). The germline V and J ends were trimmed by 4 bases and 6 bases, with 3 bases remaining between them. CDR3 coding DNA: TGTGCCAGCAGTTCCTATGAAAAACTGTTTTTT. This encodes CASSSYEKLFF.

The chain is built from TRBV5-1 and TRBJ1-5; D remains ambiguous. Trimming removed 5 bases at V and 1 base at J, with 7 bases between. CDR1 is SGHRS, CDR2 YFSETQ, per germline. The CDR3 totals 13 residues. The CDR3 reads CASSQMSNQPQHF. The CDR3, as DNA: TGCGCCAGCAGTCAAATGAGCAATCAGCCCCAGCATTTT.

The V gene is TRBV7-9, the J gene TRBJ2-2; a possible D gene is TRBD2 (6 bases). Germline assignment: CDR1 SEHNR and CDR2 FQNEAQ (reference sequence). The CDR3 has 13 amino acids. Trimming stripped 8 bases from V and 6 bases from J, with 13 bases between. In nucleotides, the CDR3 is TGTGCCAGCGCGGGGATGTTCCCCGGGGAGCTGTTTTTT. It specifies CASAGMFPGELFF.

This clonotype was observed a handful of times. The chain carries TRBV5-6 and TRBJ1-2, with 7 bases identical to TRBD1. This CDR3 region has 12 residues. Germline CDR1 and CDR2: SGHDT and YYEEEE. J was trimmed by 10 bases and V by 2 bases; bases with no gene match: 5. This CDR3 is CASSFDREAYTF. CDR3 DNA sequence: TGTGCCAGCAGCTTTGACAGGGAAGCCTACACCTTC.

This CDR3 reads CASSYDRDYEQYF. CDR3 DNA: TGCGCCAGCAGCTACGACAGGGACTACGAGCAGTACTTC. The V and J genes are TRBV5-1 and TRBJ2-7; 7 bases map to TRBD1. The CDR3 totals 13 residues. Germline CDR1 SGHRS, CDR2 YFSETQ. With 3 bases clipped from V and 3 bases from J, the junction kept 3 bases outside the gene matches.

This clonotype was picked up a small number of times. In nucleotides, the CDR3 is TGCAGCGCGGGACAGGGGGCGTTGGCAAACACCGGGGAGCTGTTTTTT. Protein product: CSAGQGALANTGELFF. J is TRBJ2-2 and V is TRBV29-1; 12 nucleotides align to TRBD1. From germline, CDR1 is SQVTM and CDR2 ANQGSEA. The CDR3 contains 16 residues. Trimming cost V 7 bases and J 2 bases; bases outside gene matches: 8.

The chain links TRBV5-1 to TRBJ2-4, with D unclear. CDR3 length: 14 amino acids. Deletions cut 1 base from V and 5 bases from J, with 10 bases between. From germline, CDR1 is SGHRS and CDR2 YFSETQ. As DNA, the CDR3 is TGCGCCAGCAGCTTGAGTGGGCTTCAAAACATTCAGTACTTC. This sequence encodes CASSLSGLQNIQYF.